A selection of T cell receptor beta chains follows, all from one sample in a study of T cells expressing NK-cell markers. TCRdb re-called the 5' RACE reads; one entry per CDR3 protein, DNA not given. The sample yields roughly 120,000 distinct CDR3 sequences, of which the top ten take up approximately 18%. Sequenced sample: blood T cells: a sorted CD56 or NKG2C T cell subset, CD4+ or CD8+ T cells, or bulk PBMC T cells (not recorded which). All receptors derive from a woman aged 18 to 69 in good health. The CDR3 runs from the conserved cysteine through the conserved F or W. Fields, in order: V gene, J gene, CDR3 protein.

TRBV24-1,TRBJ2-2,CATSDPTGQGLNTGELFF
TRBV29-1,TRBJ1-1,CSGGQGDLSEAFF
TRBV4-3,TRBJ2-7,CASSRQLAGEADEQYF
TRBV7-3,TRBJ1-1,CASSTGGGHTEAFF
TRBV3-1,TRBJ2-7,CASSQTRGLYEQYF
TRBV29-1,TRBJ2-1,CSVEDSGGGPGAYNEQFF
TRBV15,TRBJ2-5,CATSRGRGTQETQYF
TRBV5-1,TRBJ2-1,CASSSGQGALGNERFF
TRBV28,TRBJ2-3,CASSSLAGVDTQYF
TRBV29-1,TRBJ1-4,CSVEDQVGPKLFF
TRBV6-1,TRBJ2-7,CASRDPNSGNALYEQYF
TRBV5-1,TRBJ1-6,CASRTGGVDSPLHF
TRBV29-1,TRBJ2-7,CSVEYGSGISVQYF
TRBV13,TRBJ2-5,CASSLLQQETQYF
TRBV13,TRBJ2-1,CASSQTTRDHYNEQFF
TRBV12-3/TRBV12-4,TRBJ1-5,CASSSMNQPQHF
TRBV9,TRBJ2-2,CASSLWVAGGPGELFF
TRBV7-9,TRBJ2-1,CASSLAGLNSYNEQFF
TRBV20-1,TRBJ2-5,CSAIPWDSQETQYF
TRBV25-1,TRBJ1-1,CASSEIGNAEAFF
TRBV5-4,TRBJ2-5,CASSPRGSGVEETQYF
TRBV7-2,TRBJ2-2,CASSPPSGELFF
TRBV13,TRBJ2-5,CASSFWTGAETQYF
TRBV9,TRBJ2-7,CASSPGTEPYEQYF
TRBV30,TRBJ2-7,CAWAFGTSGSEQYF
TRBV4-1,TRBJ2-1,CASSQDSILGTWQFF
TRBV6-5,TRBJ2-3,CASSLTSPRSGGDTQYF
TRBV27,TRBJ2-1,CASSLNAGKEQFF